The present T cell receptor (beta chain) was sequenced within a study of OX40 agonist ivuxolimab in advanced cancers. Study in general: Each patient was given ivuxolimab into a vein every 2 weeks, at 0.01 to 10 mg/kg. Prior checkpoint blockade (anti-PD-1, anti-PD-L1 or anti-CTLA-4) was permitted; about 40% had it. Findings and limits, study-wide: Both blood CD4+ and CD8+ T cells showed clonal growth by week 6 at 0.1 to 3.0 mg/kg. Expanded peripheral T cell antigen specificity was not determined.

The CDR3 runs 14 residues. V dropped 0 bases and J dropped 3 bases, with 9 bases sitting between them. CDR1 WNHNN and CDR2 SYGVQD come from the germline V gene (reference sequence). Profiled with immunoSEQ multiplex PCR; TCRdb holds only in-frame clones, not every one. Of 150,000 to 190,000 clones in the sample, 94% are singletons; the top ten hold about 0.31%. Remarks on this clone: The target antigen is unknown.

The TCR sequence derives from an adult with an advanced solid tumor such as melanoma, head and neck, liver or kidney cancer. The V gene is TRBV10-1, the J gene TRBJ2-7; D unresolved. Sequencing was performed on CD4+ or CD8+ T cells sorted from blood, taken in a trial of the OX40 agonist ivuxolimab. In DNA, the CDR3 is TGCGCCAGCAGTGAGTCGGGGATCCACTACGAGCAGTACTTC. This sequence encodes CASSESGIHYEQYF.